These 20 T cell receptor beta chains share one sample of origin, sequenced in a study of cytomegalovirus exposure and HLA in healthy donors. It was with 60 Vbeta and 13 Jbeta primers that the PCR ran. The protocol was immunoSEQ multiplex PCR, while the TCRdb copy is restricted to in-frame clones and leaves out a portion. The sample holds hundreds of thousands of clones, about 87% seen once. Sequencing was done on a sample of PBMCs. The source is a woman aged 18-30 years in good health and CMV-seronegative.

As regards this clone: Sequence at one end of the junction differs from germline and may be a read error. The rearrangement joins TRBV10-2 to TRBJ2-2, with D tentatively TRBD2 (5 bases). Germline values: CDR1 WSHSY, CDR2 SAAADI. This CDR3 contains 15 residues. The CDR3 DNA is TGCGCCAGCAGTGAGTCAACCGGCGGCACCGGGGAGCTGTCTTTT. It specifies CASSESTGGTGELSF.

This clone was seen repeatedly, ten times or more. This rearrangement joins TRBV19 to TRBJ1-6; perhaps TRBD1 as D (5 bases). Between the trimmed V and J ends, which lost 6 bases and 11 bases, there was a span of 17 bases. This CDR3 region has 14 residues. Germline-derived CDR1 and CDR2 are LNHDA and SQIVND (reference sequence). The CDR3 DNA is TGTGCCAGTAGGACAGATTCCGGCATGACACCCCTCCACTTT. Translated, it gives CASRTDSGMTPLHF.

This chain connects TRBV6-6 to TRBJ2-1, with a weak D call TRBD1 (5 bases). Germline V gene lookup returns CDR1 MNHNY and CDR2 SVGAGI (reference sequence). CDR3 size: 13 residues. Trimming pared 2 bases from V and 5 bases from J, leaving 7 bases between. The chain's CDR3 is CASSYAGNNEQFF. CDR3 nucleotide sequence: TGTGCCAGCAGTTACGCAGGGAACAATGAGCAGTTCTTC.

The gene calls are TRBV7-2 and TRBJ2-7; tentative D call: TRBD1 (6 bases). The germline gives CDR1 SGHTA, CDR2 FQGNSA. This CDR3 is built from 17 residues. V shed 1 base and J shed 1 base, with 17 bases lying between them. CDR3 sequence (DNA): TGTGCCAGCAGCTTAGATAGTGTCATTAGGGGGTCCTACGAGCAGTACTTC. It codes for CASSLDSVIRGSYEQYF.

The V gene is TRBV19, the J gene TRBJ2-2, with 12 bases that match TRBD2. The V gene end was trimmed by 1 base and the J gene end by 2 bases; junction bases not matched to a gene: 5. Germline V gene sequence: CDR1 LNHDA, CDR2 SQIVND (reference sequence). The CDR3 contains 18 residues. CDR3 sequence reads: CASSIVLAGGSNTGELFF. CDR3 in DNA: TGTGCCAGTAGTATAGTTCTAGCGGGGGGGAGTAACACCGGGGAGCTGTTTTTT. Complete variable domain (other parts from reference TRBV19 and TRBJ2-2): DGGITQSPKYLFRKEGQNVTLSCEQNLNHDAMYWYRQDPGQGLRLIYYSQIVNDFQKGDIAEGYSVSREKKESFPLTVTSAQKNPTAFYLCASSIVLAGGSNTGELFFGEGSRLTVL.

Details on this clone: Other DNA sequences within the sample encode an identical CDR3. The rearrangement uses TRBV5-6 and TRBJ1-5; the match to TRBD1 covers 9 bases. The junction had 1 base not matched to a gene; V was cut back by 2 bases and J by 1 base. The germline gives CDR1 SGHDT, CDR2 YYEEEE. CDR3 length: 15 residues. This CDR3 reads CASSLGTGSNQPQHF. In nucleotides, the CDR3 is TGTGCCAGCAGCTTAGGGACAGGGAGCAATCAGCCCCAGCATTTT.

The J gene is TRBJ2-7, the V gene TRBV27, with a tentative D call TRBD2 (5 bases). V was trimmed by 5 bases and J by 0 bases, leaving 8 bases between them. The CDR3 consists of 13 residues. CDR1 is MNHEY and CDR2 is SMNVEV in the germline V gene (reference sequence). The CDR3 is CASSTGVSYEQYF. In DNA, the CDR3 is TGTGCCAGCAGTACCGGGGTCTCCTACGAGCAGTACTTC.

The chain employs TRBV7-9 and TRBJ2-7; TRBD2 matches 8 bases. Per the germline V gene, CDR1 is SEHNR and CDR2 is FQNEAQ (reference sequence). CDR3 length: 17 residues. The junction had 9 bases not matched to a gene; V was cut back by 0 bases and J by 2 bases. CDR3 in amino acids: CASSLAHSTSEAYEQYF. The CDR3 DNA reads TGTGCCAGCAGCTTAGCGCATTCGACTAGCGAAGCCTACGAGCAGTACTTC.

V and J are TRBV6-4 and TRBJ2-3; 11 nucleotides match TRBD2. Germline CDR1 MRHNA, CDR2 SNTAGT. There are 16 residues in the CDR3. V lost 8 bases, J lost 1 base, and 8 bases stayed unmatched. CDR3 DNA sequence: TGTGCCAGCGGACCTAGCGGGGGGCTGGGCACAGATACGCAGTATTTT. Amino acid sequence: CASGPSGGLGTDTQYF.

The genes are TRBV10-3 and TRBJ2-3, with TRBD2 matching over 9 bases. This CDR3 is 16 amino acids long. The V gene end was trimmed by 9 bases and the J gene end by 1 base; junction bases not matched to a gene: 11. Germline CDR1 and CDR2: ENHRY and SYGVKD. The CDR3 coding sequence is TGTGCCATGTCTAGCGGGGCCAAGTGGGGCACAGATACGCAGTATTTT. Its translation: CAMSSGAKWGTDTQYF.

This clone was seen just once. The rearrangement links TRBV5-1 to TRBJ2-7; 7 nucleotides agree with TRBD2. Germline assignment: CDR1 SGHRS and CDR2 YFSETQ. With V trimmed by 3 bases and J by 0 bases, 3 bases remained unmatched. There are 14 residues in the CDR3. The CDR3: CASSSRDYSYEQYF. The CDR3 DNA sequence: TGCGCCAGCAGCTCCCGGGACTACTCCTACGAGCAGTACTTC. Looking up the rest from reference TRBV5-1 and TRBJ2-7 gives the full variable domain: KAGVTQTPRYLIKTRGQQVTLSCSPISGHRSVSWYQQTPGQGLQFLFEYFSETQRNKGNFPGRFSGRQFSNSRSEMNVSTLELGDSALYLCASSSRDYSYEQYFGPGTRLTVT.

V and J are TRBV27 and TRBJ2-1; weak D call: TRBD1 (6 bases). V shed 4 bases and J shed 8 bases, with 21 bases lying between them. Germline CDR1 and CDR2: MNHEY and SMNVEV (reference sequence). The CDR3 covers 16 residues. The CDR3 sequence: CASSSPRDKSPHEQFF. CDR3 coding DNA: TGTGCCAGCAGTTCACCCCGGGACAAGAGCCCTCATGAGCAGTTCTTC.

The chain is built from TRBV6-5 and TRBJ1-2; the D gene is possibly TRBD1 (5 bases). CDR1 is MNHEY, CDR2 SVGAGI, per germline. The CDR3 extends over 15 amino acids. Trimming removed 6 bases from V and 5 bases from J, with 19 bases in between. In DNA, the CDR3 is TGTGCCAGCAGATTGCAGACCTCGGGGGGATATGGCTACACCTTC. It is translated as CASRLQTSGGYGYTF.

In DNA form, the CDR3 reads TGTGCCAGCGAGGGTAAGGACAGGGTTTACGACGAGCAGTATTTC. Encoded protein: CASEGKDRVYDEQYF. The rearrangement links TRBV21-1 to TRBJ2-7; TRBD1, the table's D call, lacks a check against the DNA. TRBV21-1 is a listed pseudogene. The CDR3 runs to 15 residues.

The chain couples TRBV29-1 to TRBJ2-5, with 11 bases fitting TRBD1. This CDR3 contains 16 residues. The trim removed 0 bases at V and 4 bases at J, leaving 7 bases unmatched. Germline V gene sequence: CDR1 SQVTM, CDR2 ANQGSEA. For the CDR3, the DNA is TGCAGCGTTGAAGATCCTCTGGACAGGGGGCTAGAGACCCAGTACTTC. It encodes CSVEDPLDRGLETQYF.

The CDR3 coding sequence is TGCGCCAGCAGCTTGGAGGGACAGCCCTATGGCTACACCTTC. It specifies CASSLEGQPYGYTF. The genes are TRBV5-1 and TRBJ1-2, with 7 nucleotides matching TRBD1. The CDR3 length is 14 residues. Germline-derived CDR1 and CDR2 are SGHRS and YFSETQ. V lost 0 bases and J lost 4; bases outside the gene matches: 3.

The rearrangement links TRBV6-1 to TRBJ2-7, with 7 positions matching TRBD1. The trim removed 6 bases at V and 2 bases at J, leaving 4 bases unmatched. The CDR3 covers 13 residues. Germline V lookup: CDR1 MNHNS, CDR2 SASEGT. The CDR3 reads CASRMTGPYEQYF. The CDR3 region has the DNA TGTGCCAGCAGAATGACAGGGCCCTACGAGCAGTACTTC.

This chain links TRBV5-8 with TRBJ2-7; 7 bases are shared with TRBD1. The CDR3 has 16 amino acids. The germline V gene has CDR1 SGHTS and CDR2 YDEGEE. V trimming: 4 bases; J trimming: 5 bases; junction bases outside the gene matches: 15. The DNA for the CDR3 is TGTGCCAGCAGCCAAGGGGATGACAGGGTTCGGGACGAGCAGTACTTC. Translated: CASSQGDDRVRDEQYF.

The chain uses TRBV6-5 and TRBJ1-1; tentatively, D is TRBD1 (6 bases). The V and J ends lost 5 bases and 11 bases respectively, with 15 bases between them. The germline gives CDR1 MNHEY, CDR2 SVGAGI. The length of the CDR3 is 12 residues. CDR3 amino acids: CASSESSGEAFF. CDR3 in DNA: TGTGCCAGCAGTGAGAGCTCAGGGGAGGCTTTCTTT.

In DNA, the CDR3 is TGTGCCAGCAGCGTAATTTCCCAAAGCACAGATACGCAGTATTTT. Amino acid sequence: CASSVISQSTDTQYF. The rearrangement links TRBV9 to TRBJ2-3; D is unresolved. The germline V and J ends were trimmed by 1 base and 0 bases, with 9 bases remaining between them. The CDR3 loop spans 15 amino acids. Germline CDR1 and CDR2: SGDLS and YYNGEE.